This is a list of T cell receptor beta chains from one sample in a study of metastatic and nonmetastatic thyroid tumors. TCRdb re-analyzed the PCR reads using MiXCR. The data hold about 14,000 clones, with roughly 12% observed a single time. The sequencing input was blood. The receptors come from a female donor with papillary thyroid cancer or a benign thyroid nodule (not recorded which). Some clones in this sample may be carry-over from other donors' samples. Both conserved end residues are part of each CDR3. The D gene is left open where the match is weak. Clone size is not always given. Where it is, it says once, few, many or a class for expanded clones.

abundance	v_gene	d_gene	j_gene	CDR3nt	CDR3aa
many	TRBV20-1	TRBD2	TRBJ2-1	TGCAGTGCCCTCGCAACGGGGGGAAGTACGTTTGGCTACAATGAGCAGTTCTTC	CSALATGGSTFGYNEQFF
medium-sized	TRBV12-3/TRBV12-4	TRBD2	TRBJ2-1	TGTGCCAGCAGACTCCTAGCGGGGTTACACAATGAGCAGTTCTTC	CASRLLAGLHNEQFF
few	TRBV6-1	NA	TRBJ2-1	TGTGCCAGCAGTGAAGAGACAGCATACAATGAGCAGTTCTTC	CASSEETAYNEQFF
many	TRBV5-1	NA	TRBJ2-1	TGCGCCAGCAGCGGCCGGGACCACGTCTCGAATGAGCAGTTCTTC	CASSGRDHVSNEQFF
many	TRBV20-1	TRBD1	TRBJ1-5	TGCAGTGCTACCACAGGGGGCTGGTATAGTCAGCCCCAGCATTTT	CSATTGGWYSQPQHF
many	TRBV5-1	TRBD1	TRBJ1-3	TGCGCCAGCAGCCCGGGGACAGCCGGAAACACCATATATTTT	CASSPGTAGNTIYF
many	TRBV7-9	NA	TRBJ1-2	TGTGCCAGCAGCCGAGGATCGGATAACTATGGCTACACCTTC	CASSRGSDNYGYTF
many	TRBV9	NA	TRBJ2-5	TGTGCCAGCAGCGTTGGGGTTCTAAGTGGGACCCAGTACTTC	CASSVGVLSGTQYF
NA	TRBV6-2/TRBV6-3	NA	TRBJ2-1	TGTGCCAGCAGTTACACGGAGAACTCCTACAATGAGCAGTTCTTC	CASSYTENSYNEQFF
many	TRBV7-3	NA	TRBJ2-3	TGTGCCAGCAGCTTAGGGCTCTACACAGATACGCAGTATTTT	CASSLGLYTDTQYF
medium-sized	TRBV27	TRBD2	TRBJ2-1	TGTGCCAGCAGTCCGGGACTAGCCAATGAGCAGTTCTTC	CASSPGLANEQFF
many	TRBV30	NA	TRBJ1-6	TGTGCCTGGAGAAGAAGATCACCCCTCCACTTT	CAWRRRSPLHF
many	TRBV28	NA	TRBJ2-2	TGTGCCAGTCTTGCTAGGGACGCCGGGGAGCTGTTTTTT	CASLARDAGELFF
NA	TRBV6-1	TRBD1	TRBJ1-6	TGTGCCAGCAGTAGGGGACAGTTTAATAATTCACCCCTCCACTTT	CASSRGQFNNSPLHF
many	TRBV6-1	TRBD1	TRBJ1-5	TGTGCCAGCAGTACAGGACAGGGAATTCAGCCCCAGCATTTT	CASSTGQGIQPQHF
few	TRBV6-5	NA	TRBJ2-1	TGTGCCAGCAGTTACTCAGGGGCGGATGAGCAGTTCTTC	CASSYSGADEQFF
many	TRBV4-1	TRBD2	TRBJ2-3	TGCGCCAGCAGCCAAGGGGGAGCGGGGGGTATCACAGATACGCAGTATTTT	CASSQGGAGGITDTQYF
many	TRBV9	NA	TRBJ2-7	TGTGCCAGCAGCGTAGATCTCTCCCGGGAGTACGAGCAGTACTTC	CASSVDLSREYEQYF
many	TRBV30	TRBD1	TRBJ1-6	TGTGCCTGGTCGACAGGGAATTCACCCCTCCACTTT	CAWSTGNSPLHF
NA	TRBV20-1	TRBD2	TRBJ2-7	TGCAGTGTCTGGACTAGCGGGAGGCCCTACGAGCAGTACTTC	CSVWTSGRPYEQYF
many	TRBV5-4	NA	TRBJ2-7	TGTGCCAGCAGCTTCCAAGGTGCCTACGAGCAGTACTTC	CASSFQGAYEQYF
many	TRBV9	TRBD2	TRBJ2-3	TGTGCCAGCAGCGTAGCTCCAGCGGGGGGTGCAAAAGATACGCAGTATTTT	CASSVAPAGGAKDTQYF
many	TRBV29-1	TRBD2	TRBJ2-1	TGCAGCGTTGATTCAGCGGGGGATGAGCAGTTCTTC	CSVDSAGDEQFF
few	TRBV6-1	NA	TRBJ2-2	TGTGCCAGCAGTGAATGCCAGGGCGGTCCCGTTGAGCTGTTTTTT	CASSECQGGPVELFF
NA	TRBV9	NA	TRBJ2-3	TGTGCCAGCAGCAAGAGCGGGAGCACAGATACGCAGTATTTT	CASSKSGSTDTQYF
few	TRBV12-3/TRBV12-4	NA	TRBJ2-5	TGTGCCAGCGGCCCCTCCGTACAGGAAGAGACCCAGTACTTC	CASGPSVQEETQYF
many	TRBV3-1	TRBD2	TRBJ2-3	TGTGCCAGCAGCCCTACTAGCGGGGGTAGCACAGATACGCAGTATTTT	CASSPTSGGSTDTQYF
many	TRBV5-1	NA	TRBJ2-3	TGCGCCAGCAGCTTCGGCGGGCCTAGCACAGATACGCAGTATTTT	CASSFGGPSTDTQYF
medium-sized	TRBV6-1	TRBD1	TRBJ1-1	TGTGCCAGCAGTAAAAAACCGGGACAGGGTATCTCTGAAGCTTTCTTT	CASSKKPGQGISEAFF
NA	TRBV7-4	TRBD1	TRBJ2-7	TGTGCCAGCAGCTCACCGGGACAGGGGGACGAGCAGTACTTC	CASSSPGQGDEQYF
many	TRBV7-9	TRBD1	TRBJ1-1	TGTGCCAGCAGCTTACTTACCAGCTTACAGGGGAAAGCTTTCTTT	CASSLLTSLQGKAFF
NA	TRBV7-2	NA	TRBJ2-2	TGTGCCAGCAGCCCCCCCTTAAGCACCGGTGAGCTGTTTTTT	CASSPPLSTGELFF
many	TRBV11-3	NA	TRBJ2-1	TGTGCCAGCAGCCCCCGTAAGGACAGAGACAATGAGCAGTTCTTC	CASSPRKDRDNEQFF
few	TRBV11-2	NA	TRBJ1-2	TGTGCCAGCAGCCACAATGGGGCCGGGGGCTTGAGCTATAGCTACACCTTC	CASSHNGAGGLSYSYTF
NA	TRBV12-3/TRBV12-4	NA	TRBJ2-3	TGTGCCAGCAGTGTTGATTTGGCTGGAGGGATTGATACGCAGTATTTT	CASSVDLAGGIDTQYF
NA	TRBV11-2	NA	TRBJ2-1	TGTGCCATCAGCTTTATGTGGAAGGGCTCCTACAATGAGCAGTTCTTC	CAISFMWKGSYNEQFF
NA	TRBV24-1	TRBD2	TRBJ2-7	TGTGCCACCAGTGACCCAGCTAGCGGGAGGGCCTCCGAGCAGTACTTC	CATSDPASGRASEQYF
many	TRBV5-4	NA	TRBJ1-4	TGTGCCAGCAGCTTGAAGGGGGGTGAAAAACTGTTTTTT	CASSLKGGEKLFF
NA	TRBV2	NA	TRBJ2-3	TGTCCCAGCAGGGCACCGGGGCCCACAGATACTCAGTATTTT	CPSRAPGPTDTQYF
NA	TRBV19	TRBD1	TRBJ2-6	TGTGCCAGTAGGGAAACCGCGACAGGGGTGGGGGCCAACGCCCTGACTTTC	CASRETATGVGANALTF
many	TRBV2	TRBD2	TRBJ2-7	TGTGCCAGCAGGGAGGGACTAGCGGAGATCTCCTACGAGCAGTACTTC	CASREGLAEISYEQYF